This T cell receptor beta chain was sequenced for a study of blood T cells in healthy people across ages. About the research overall: The capture of about one barcoded beta molecule per two T cells was achieved by template switching. General study findings and limits: There was a strong correlation between TCR beta diversity and naive T cell percentage.

Sample-barcoded 5' priming and a J-beta primer mix drove a second PCR of about 6 to 12 cycles. Samples each returned at least 2.5 million CDR3-containing paired-end reads. TCRdb passed the 5' RACE reads through MiXCR, listing each CDR3 protein once. The sample has 1.6 million or so distinct CDR3 sequences; around 35% are singletons. Each individual donor underwent a draw of 8 to 10 milliliters of peripheral blood. This clonotype was detected many times. Antigen: not known. Sequencing was carried out using blood. This TCR was sampled from a woman in her 30s in good health.

CDR3 nucleotide sequence: TGTGCCAGCAGCGTCCAGGGGGCTGAGGGAGATACGCAGTATTTT. It yields the protein CASSVQGAEGDTQYF. The V call is TRBV4-2, the J call TRBJ2-3, with TRBD1 matching 8 bases. The CDR3 is 15 amino acids. Germline V gene lookup returns CDR1 LGHNA and CDR2 YNFKEQ. The junction had 9 bases not matched to a gene; V was cut back by 5 bases and J by 5 bases.